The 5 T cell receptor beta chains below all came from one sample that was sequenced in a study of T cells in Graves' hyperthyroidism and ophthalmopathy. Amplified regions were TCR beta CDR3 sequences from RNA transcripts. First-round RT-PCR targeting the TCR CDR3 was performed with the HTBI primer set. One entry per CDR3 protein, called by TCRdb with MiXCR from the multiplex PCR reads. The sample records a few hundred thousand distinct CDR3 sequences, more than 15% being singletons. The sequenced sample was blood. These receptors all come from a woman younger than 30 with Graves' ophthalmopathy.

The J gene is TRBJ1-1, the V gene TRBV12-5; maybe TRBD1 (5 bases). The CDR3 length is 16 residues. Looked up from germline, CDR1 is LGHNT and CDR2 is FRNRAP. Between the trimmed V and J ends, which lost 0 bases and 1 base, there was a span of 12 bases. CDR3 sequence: CASGLVRGRENTEAFF. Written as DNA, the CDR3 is TGTGCTAGTGGTTTGGTAAGGGGCAGGGAGAACACTGAAGCTTTCTTT.

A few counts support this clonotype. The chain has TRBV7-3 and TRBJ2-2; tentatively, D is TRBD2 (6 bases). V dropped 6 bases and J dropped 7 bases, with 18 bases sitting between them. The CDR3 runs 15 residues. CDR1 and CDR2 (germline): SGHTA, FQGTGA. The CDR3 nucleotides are TGTGCCAGCAGGGAGACACAACGGGAGCACGGGGAGCTGTTTTTT. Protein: CASRETQREHGELFF.

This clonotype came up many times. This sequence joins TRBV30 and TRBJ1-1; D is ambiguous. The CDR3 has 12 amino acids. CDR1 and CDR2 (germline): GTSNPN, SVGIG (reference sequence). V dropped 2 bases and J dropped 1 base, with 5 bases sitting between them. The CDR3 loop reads CAWSYGNTEAFF. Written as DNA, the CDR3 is TGTGCCTGGAGTTATGGGAACACTGAAGCTTTCTTT.

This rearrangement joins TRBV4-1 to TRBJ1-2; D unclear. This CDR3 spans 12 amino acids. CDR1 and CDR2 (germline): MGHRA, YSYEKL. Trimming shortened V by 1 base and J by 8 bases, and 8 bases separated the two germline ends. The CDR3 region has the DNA TGCGCCAGCAGCCAAGTTTATGGAGGCTACACCTTC. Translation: CASSQVYGGYTF.

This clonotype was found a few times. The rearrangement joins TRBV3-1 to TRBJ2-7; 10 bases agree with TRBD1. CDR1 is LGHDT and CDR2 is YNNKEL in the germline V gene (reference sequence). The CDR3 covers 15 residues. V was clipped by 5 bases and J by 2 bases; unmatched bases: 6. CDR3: CASSSGTGETYEQYF. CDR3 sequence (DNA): TGTGCCAGCAGCTCCGGGACAGGGGAAACCTACGAGCAGTACTTC.